This T cell receptor beta chain was sequenced in a study of OX40 agonist ivuxolimab in advanced cancers. Whole-study context: Those enrolled were 80% to 85% male, with a mean age of around 55 years and ages from about 20 to 79.

Germline CDR1 is SNHLY and CDR2 is FYNNEI. J lost 2 bases, V lost 6 bases, and 11 bases had no gene match. CDR3 length: 16 amino acids. This clone has just one count. Its target is not known. Here immunoSEQ multiplex PCR was the method, and the copy in TCRdb shows in-frame clones only, minus some. The sample shows some 66,000 clones, 70% to 80% of them seen only once. Study-level points and caveats: The expanded peripheral T cells' antigen specificity was not determined.

This chain joins TRBV2 and TRBJ2-5; 8 nucleotides match TRBD2. The origin of this receptor is an adult with an advanced solid tumor such as melanoma, head and neck, liver or kidney cancer. The sequencing used CD4+ or CD8+ T cells sorted from blood, collected in a trial of the OX40 agonist ivuxolimab. The CDR3 sequence: CASRRLASGSQETQYF. CDR3 DNA sequence: TGTGCCAGCAGGCGTTTGGCTAGCGGGTCTCAAGAGACCCAGTACTTC.